Below, one T cell receptor beta chain is given with its context. This table comes from immunoSEQ multiplex PCR, and its TCRdb copy is limited to in-frame clones, with some not included. The table shows about 140,000 clones, with around nine tenths occurring only once. The ends lost 7 bases at V and 2 bases at J; junction bases unmatched: 8. The CDR3 runs 15 residues. The germline gives CDR1 MNHNY, CDR2 SVGAGI (reference sequence). These data originate in a study of CD4+ T cells in melanoma. The TCR sequence derives from a human donor with melanoma. The chain is built from TRBV6-6 and TRBJ2-7; 10 nucleotides match TRBD2. CDR3 region: CASIFGLAEAYEQYF. As DNA, the CDR3 is TGTGCCAGCATCTTCGGACTAGCGGAGGCCTACGAGCAGTACTTC.